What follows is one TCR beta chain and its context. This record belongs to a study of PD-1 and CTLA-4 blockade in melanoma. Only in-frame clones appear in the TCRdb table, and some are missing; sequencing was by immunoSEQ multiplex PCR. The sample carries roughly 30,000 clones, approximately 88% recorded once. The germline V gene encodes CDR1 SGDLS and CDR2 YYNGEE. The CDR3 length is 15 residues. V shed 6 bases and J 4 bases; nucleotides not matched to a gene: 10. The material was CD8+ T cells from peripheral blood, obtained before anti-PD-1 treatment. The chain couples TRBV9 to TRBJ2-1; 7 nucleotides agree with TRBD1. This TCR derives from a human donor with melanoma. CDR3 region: CASNEIGQAYNEQFF. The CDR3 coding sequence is TGTGCCAGCAACGAAATAGGACAGGCGTACAATGAGCAGTTCTTC.